Below are 21 T cell receptor beta chains sequenced from a single sample in a study of IL-17A CD8 T cells in psoriatic arthritis synovium. Libraries were built with the immunoSEQ multiplex PCR assay. The immuneACCESS repertoire file appears here via TCRdb, limited to in-frame rearrangements. These files lack a portion of the clones; in checked studies, under half of the deficit traces to unresolved V genes, and the cause of the others is not known. This sample holds roughly 2,000 clones; over 55% were observed only once. The ten largest clones add up to around 10% of the sample. CD3+ T cells were isolated magnetically, stimulated for more than 1.2 hours with PMA and ionomycin, and then labeled using IL-17A and IFNgamma cytokine secretion assays. Synovial fluid effusions were drawn from actively inflamed joints of patients with psoriatic arthritis. Sequenced sample: IFN-gamma+ CD8+ T cells from synovial fluid. The sample's cell subset or site label, in plain terms: IL-17A-IFNgamma+ memory CD8+ (Tc1) cells. These receptors all stem from a human donor with psoriatic arthritis.

This sequence joins TRBV13 and TRBJ2-1; 8 positions match TRBD2. Germline lookup yields CDR1 PRHDT and CDR2 FYEKMQ (reference sequence). There are 16 residues in the CDR3. The V segment lost 7 bases and the J segment 3 bases; nucleotides outside the gene matches: 11. CDR3 coding DNA: TGTGCCAGCAACCCCTCGACTAGCGCCTACTACAATGAGCAGTTCTTC. As protein: CASNPSTSAYYNEQFF.

This chain connects TRBV7-9 to TRBJ2-7, with 7 nucleotides matching TRBD1. CDR3 length: 13 residues. V was clipped by 7 bases and J by 4 bases; unmatched bases: 7. Germline values: CDR1 SEHNR, CDR2 FQNEAQ (reference sequence). The CDR3 DNA follows: TGTGCCAGCACAGGGGGTAGCGATTACGAGCAGTACGTC. This encodes CASTGGSDYEQYV.

This clone was seen a handful of times. The chain uses TRBV4-2 and TRBJ2-7; TRBD2 might be the D (5 bases). Germline V lookup: CDR1 LGHNA, CDR2 YNFKEQ. Trimming removed 11 bases at V and 1 base at J, with 24 bases between. The CDR3 extends over 16 amino acids. Here the CDR3 reads CAAGPDETSASYEQYF. Written as DNA, the CDR3 is TGTGCCGCGGGCCCCGATGAGACCAGCGCATCCTACGAGCAGTACTTC.

The rearrangement joins TRBV7-8 to TRBJ2-7, with 7 bases identical to TRBD1. This CDR3 has 12 amino acids. The ends lost 4 bases at V and 6 bases at J; junction bases unmatched: 3. The germline V gene encodes CDR1 SGHVS and CDR2 FQNEAQ. CDR3 nucleotides: TGTGCCAGCAGCTCGACAGGGTCCGAGCAGTACGTC. As protein: CASSSTGSEQYV.

The chain carries TRBV21-1 and TRBJ2-7; no check of the table's D call, TRBD1, against the DNA was made. TRBV21-1 is termed a pseudogene. The CDR3 sequence is 15 residues long. CDR3 sequence (DNA): TGTGCCAGCAGCAAAGCGGGGACAGGGCCTCCCGAGCAGTACTTC. Translated, it gives CASSKAGTGPPEQYF.

This chain joins TRBV30 and TRBJ2-1; TRBD2 might be the D (11 bases). Germline values: CDR1 GTSNPN, CDR2 SVGIG (reference sequence). CDR3 size: 18 residues. Trimming took off 5 bases at V and 8 bases at J, with 31 bases between the two ends. The CDR3 nucleotides are TGTGCCTGGGAGGGACAGGGGATGACTAGCGGGGCTTCGGATGAGCAGTTCTTC. This translates into CAWEGQGMTSGASDEQFF.

This clone has just one count. This chain connects TRBV5-6 to TRBJ2-1; TRBD1 is a possible D gene (6 bases). The V end was cut by 4 bases, the J end by 0 bases, with 11 bases between. This CDR3 is built from 15 residues. Germline V CDR1 and CDR2: SGHDT, YYEEEE. CDR3 protein: CASSTWTASYNEQFF. CDR3 bases: TGTGCCAGCAGCACGTGGACAGCCTCCTACAATGAGCAGTTCTTC. Full variable domain (outside the CDR3, taken from reference TRBV5-6 and TRBJ2-1): DAGVTQSPTHLIKTRGQQVTLRCSPKSGHDTVSWYQQALGQGPQFIFQYYEEEERQRGNFPDRFSGHQFPNYSSELNVNALLLGDSALYLCASSTWTASYNEQFFGPGTRLTVL.

V gene TRBV7-6 combines with J gene TRBJ2-7, with TRBD2 identical over 7 bases. The CDR3 is made up of 13 amino acids. The trim removed 5 bases at V and 1 base at J, leaving 2 bases unmatched. CDR1 and CDR2 (germline): SGHVS, FNYEAQ. In nucleotides, the CDR3 is TGTGCCAGCAGCCACGGGGGGTCCTACGAGCAGTACGTC. It translates to CASSHGGSYEQYV.

This chain uses TRBV11-3 with TRBJ1-3; tentative D call: TRBD1 (6 bases). CDR1 and CDR2 from the germline V gene are SGHNT and YENEEA. CDR3 length equals 20 residues. The germline V and J ends were trimmed by 5 bases and 0 bases, with 26 bases remaining between them. The CDR3 here is CASSPPEGGHDGTSGNTIYF. DNA for the CDR3: TGTGCCAGCAGCCCCCCCGAGGGGGGCCACGACGGTACCTCTGGAAACACCATATATTTT. The full variable domain, its missing parts supplied by reference TRBV11-3 and TRBJ1-3, is EAGVVQSPRYKIIEKKQPVAFWCNPISGHNTLYWYLQNLGQGPELLIRYENEEAVDDSQLPKDRFSAERLKGVDSTLKIQPAELGDSAVYLCASSPPEGGHDGTSGNTIYFGEGSWLTVV.

The chain couples TRBV29-1 to TRBJ2-2; D gene ambiguous. V lost 2 bases and J lost 3, with 7 bases in between. The CDR3 has 13 amino acids. Germline-derived CDR1 and CDR2 are SQVTM and ANQGSEA. CDR3 amino acids: CSVEPGDTGELFF. CDR3 DNA sequence: TGCAGCGTTGAACCGGGTGACACCGGGGAGCTGTTTTTT.

The chain is built from TRBV6-1 and TRBJ2-1; TRBD1 might be the D (6 bases). The V end lost 0 bases, the J end lost 3 bases, and 6 bases lay between the germline ends. The germline V gene has CDR1 MNHNS and CDR2 SASEGT. The CDR3 has 14 amino acids. The CDR3 spells CASSEAGGYNEQFF. The CDR3 DNA follows: TGTGCCAGCAGTGAAGCAGGGGGCTACAATGAGCAGTTCTTC.

The J gene is TRBJ2-1, the V gene TRBV11-3, with D maybe TRBD1 (6 bases). Trimming cost V 1 base and J 10 bases, with 11 bases left between them. From germline, CDR1 is SGHNT and CDR2 YENEEA. This CDR3 is 13 amino acids long. The CDR3 region has the DNA TGTGCCAGCAGCTTAGGGGCAGGGGAAGAGCAGTTCTTC. Protein: CASSLGAGEEQFF.

V usage is TRBV4-3 and J usage is TRBJ2-6, with TRBD1 as a possible D gene (5 bases). The V end was cut by 1 base, the J end by 4 bases, with 14 bases between. This CDR3 is 17 amino acids long. CDR1 and CDR2 (germline): LGHNA, YSLEER. CDR3 protein: CASSQGTTESGANVLTF. CDR3 nucleotides: TGCGCCAGCAGCCAAGGCACGACAGAATCCGGGGCCAACGTCCTGACTTTC.

This clone is large (0.1 to 1%) by share. This chain links TRBV6-1 with TRBJ2-7; 7 bases align to TRBD1. Germline V gives CDR1 MNHNS, CDR2 SASEGT. The ends lost 3 bases at V and 7 bases at J; junction bases unmatched: 6. The CDR3 totals 13 residues. The CDR3 is CASSDWTGQEQYV. As DNA, the CDR3 is TGTGCCAGCAGTGATTGGACAGGCCAGGAGCAGTACGTC.

This chain links TRBV29-1 with TRBJ2-7; D assignment may be TRBD1 or TRBD2 (5 bases each). The V gene lost 4 bases and the J gene lost 2 bases, with 9 bases spanning the gap. Germline loops: CDR1 SQVTM, CDR2 ANQGSEA. The CDR3 runs to 12 residues. CDR3 coding DNA: TGCAGCGTTGCGGGACCCACCTACGAGCAGTACTTC. It specifies CSVAGPTYEQYF.

This sequence joins TRBV11-3 and TRBJ1-1; 7 bases fit TRBD1. The CDR3 is 15 amino acids. Germline values: CDR1 SGHNT, CDR2 YENEEA. V lost 1 base, J lost 5 bases, and 7 bases stayed unmatched. This CDR3 reads CASSLVGGRGTEAFF. CDR3 sequence (DNA): TGTGCCAGCAGCTTAGTAGGGGGCCGGGGGACTGAAGCTTTCTTT.

This chain connects TRBV4-1 to TRBJ2-7, with 12 bases fitting TRBD2. From germline, CDR1 is MGHRA and CDR2 YSYEKL. CDR3 length: 20 amino acids. The J segment lost 0 bases and the V segment lost 0 bases, leaving 12 bases of the junction unmatched. Here the CDR3 DNA reads TGCGCCAGCAGCCAAGATATTTTCGTGCTAGCGGGAGGGCGCTCCTACGAGCAGTACTTC. Amino acids: CASSQDIFVLAGGRSYEQYF.

This chain joins TRBV6-4 and TRBJ2-1, with 9 nucleotides matching TRBD1. The ends lost 3 bases at V and 8 bases at J; junction bases unmatched: 8. Germline CDR1 MRHNA, CDR2 SNTAGT. The CDR3 covers 15 residues. The DNA for the CDR3 is TGTGCCAGCAGTGATGGGGGACAGGGATCCGATGAGCAGTTCTTC. As protein: CASSDGGQGSDEQFF.

This clone was observed a handful of times. The rearrangement joins TRBV1 to TRBJ1-1; TRBD1, the table's D call, was not compared with the DNA. TRBV1 is assigned pseudogene status. The length of the CDR3 is 19 residues. The DNA of the CDR3 is TGCACCAGCAGCCAAGATCGGGACAGGGGAACCTATTTGAACACTGAAGCTTTCTTT. It encodes CTSSQDRDRGTYLNTEAFF.

This clone was detected only a few times. The V call is TRBV9, the J call TRBJ2-2; D may be TRBD1 (5 bases). Per the germline V gene, CDR1 is SGDLS and CDR2 is YYNGEE. Trimming removed 4 bases from V and 1 base from J, with 17 bases in between. The length of the CDR3 is 17 residues. The CDR3 is CASSPWERGWNTGELFF. The DNA for the CDR3 is TGTGCCAGCAGCCCCTGGGAAAGGGGCTGGAACACCGGGGAGCTGTTTTTT. Looking up the rest from reference TRBV9 and TRBJ2-2 gives the full variable domain: DSGVTQTPKHLITATGQRVTLRCSPRSGDLSVYWYQQSLDQGLQFLIQYYNGEERAKGNILERFSAQQFPDLHSELNLSSLELGDSALYFCASSPWERGWNTGELFFGEGSRLTVL.

The chain is built from TRBV27 and TRBJ2-7, with 8 bases that match TRBD2. V lost 5 bases and J lost 3; bases outside the gene matches: 12. In germline, CDR1 is MNHEY, CDR2 SMNVEV (reference sequence). This CDR3 has 16 residues. The CDR3 region is CASSPPLAGGNYEQYF. CDR3 in DNA: TGTGCCAGCAGTCCCCCCCTAGCGGGCGGGAACTACGAGCAGTACTTC.